Sequencing of this T cell receptor (beta chain) was carried out in a study of CD8 T cells in Susac syndrome. From blood CD8+ and CD4+ T cells, the TCR beta chain was sequenced. This CDR3 is built from 13 residues. In germline, CDR1 is MGHRA, CDR2 YSYEKL. V was cut by 0 bases and J by 8 bases, with 10 bases left in between. With random hexamers, reverse transcription was performed on about 0.45 to 1 ug of RNA. TCRdb redid the calling of the immunoSEQ multiplex PCR reads with MiXCR, one entry per CDR3 protein. The table records 110,000 to 150,000 distinct CDR3 sequences, around 95% of them present only once.

Sequenced sample: CD4+ T cells from PBMCs. V is TRBV4-1 and J is TRBJ1-2; D gene ambiguous. This sequence originates from a human donor with Susac syndrome. The CDR3 region has the DNA TGCGCCAGCAGCCAAGAGGGAGGGCTAGGCTACACCTTC. This encodes CASSQEGGLGYTF.